One T cell receptor (beta chain) is described in this entry. What it recognizes is unknown. Time point here: blood 4 weeks post-SBRT, at nephrectomy. The treatment: 15 Gy SBRT to primary tumor, nephrectomy 4 weeks later. Nephrectomy followed 15 Gy stereotactic body radiation by 4 weeks. Blood was sampled at baseline, 2 weeks and 4 weeks after SBRT. Trimming stripped 4 bases from V and 5 bases from J, with 20 bases between. Germline V gene data show CDR1 as MDHEN and CDR2 as SYDVKM. The CDR3 has 16 residues. This record belongs to a study of radiation and T cells in renal cell carcinoma. Whole-study findings and limits: Top tumor clonotypes rose in blood 2 weeks post-radiation, then contracted.

Some clones are missing from TCRdb's copy, which holds only in-frame ones; the method was immunoSEQ multiplex PCR. The table includes 120,000 to 150,000 clones, 75% to 90% detected once. The clonotype comes from a woman aged 45-59 years with renal cell carcinoma. The chain links TRBV28 to TRBJ1-2; a weak D match, TRBD1 (6 bases). The sample here was blood, taken from a patient whose treatment included radiotherapy and nephrectomy. CDR3 nucleotides: TGTGCCAGCAGTTCCTCAGGGGCCCGGGGCGGGTATGGCTACACCTTC. This gives the protein CASSSSGARGGYGYTF.